These T cell receptor beta chains were read from a single sample in a study of T cell repertoires in cytomegalovirus infection. TCRdb re-called the reads with MiXCR, one entry per CDR3 protein. This table has some 900,000 distinct CDR3 sequences, over 25% appearing once. Which antigens these TCRs recognize remains unknown. The sequencing here drew on cultured CD8+ T cells from PBMCs, taken from culture after CMV antigen stimulation. Every receptor here comes from a human donor in good health (CMV status not recorded). Some clones in this sample may be carry-over from other donors' samples. The CDR3 runs from the conserved cysteine through the conserved F or W. The D gene is left open where the match is weak. A clone size is listed for some rows: how often the clone was seen (once, few, many), or a class if it is expanded.

clone_size	v_call	j_call	d_call	cdr3_nt	cdr3_aa
.	TRBV10-2	TRBJ2-1	.	TGCGCCAGCAGTGGCCCCCCCTTTTACAATGAGCAGTTCTTC	CASSGPPFYNEQFF
.	TRBV4-1	TRBJ2-7	.	TGCGCCAGCAGCAGCAACCGCCTTAGTAACGAGCAGTACTTC	CASSSNRLSNEQYF
few	TRBV5-4	TRBJ2-7	.	TGTGCCAGCAGCCCATACAGAGGATCCTCCTACGAGCAGTACTTC	CASSPYRGSSYEQYF
many	TRBV7-2	TRBJ2-1	.	TGTGCCAGCAGCTTACAGCCGATCCAACTTAACAATGAGCAGTTCTTC	CASSLQPIQLNNEQFF
once	TRBV5-6	TRBJ2-2	.	TGTGCCAGCAGCTCCCGGGGGATACCCACCGGGGAGCTGTTTTTT	CASSSRGIPTGELFF
many	TRBV6-2/TRBV6-3	TRBJ2-1	.	TGTGCCAGCAGTTACCATGAGGGGGGGGACTCCTACAATGAGCAGTTCTTC	CASSYHEGGDSYNEQFF
few	TRBV7-6	TRBJ2-1	.	TGTGCCAGCGCCATCGAAATAAGAGACTACAATGAGCAGTTCTTC	CASAIEIRDYNEQFF
.	TRBV5-5	TRBJ2-5	TRBD1	TGTGCCAGCAGCTTAATTCCGGGACAGGGCGGTTGGCAAGGAGAGACCCAGTACTTC	CASSLIPGQGGWQGETQYF
few	TRBV7-6	TRBJ1-1	TRBD1	TGTGCCAGCAGCTCGGGCACCGCCGTAAGTCCGACAGGGGGACAGTACACTGAAGCTTTCTTT	CASSSGTAVSPTGGQYTEAFF
few	TRBV7-4	TRBJ1-2	.	TGTGCCAGCAGCTTAGAGTTCTGGGCAGCTAACTATGGCTACACCTTC	CASSLEFWAANYGYTF
.	TRBV20-1	TRBJ2-7	.	TGCAGTGCTAGCCTCGGCGGCGCTTCCTTGCAGTACTTC	CSASLGGASLQYF
.	TRBV9	TRBJ1-1	.	TGTGCCAGCAGCGCCGGACCTTCTCCCCCCCCGAACACTGAAGCTTTCTTT	CASSAGPSPPPNTEAFF
few	TRBV10-1	TRBJ2-2	.	TGCGCCAGCAGTAATCGACAGTGCACCGGGGAGCTGTTTTTT	CASSNRQCTGELFF
.	TRBV7-2	TRBJ2-7	TRBD2	TGTGCCAGCAGCCAGTTAAGCGGGGGGGCGTACGAGCAGTACTTC	CASSQLSGGAYEQYF
.	TRBV11-1	TRBJ2-6	.	TGTGCCAGCAGCTTAGCCAGGACTGGGGCCAACGTCCTGACTTTC	CASSLARTGANVLTF
.	TRBV6-6	TRBJ2-2	.	TGTGCCACCAGAACGGCTGTAAACACCGGGGAGCTGTTTTTT	CATRTAVNTGELFF
.	TRBV5-5	TRBJ2-5	TRBD2	TGTGCCAGCCAGGGACTAGAGGGAGAGACCCAGTACTTC	CASQGLEGETQYF
.	TRBV9	TRBJ2-2	.	TGTGCCAGCAGTGCCCCCGTTGGGGTGAACACCGGGGAGCTGTTTTTT	CASSAPVGVNTGELFF
many	TRBV7-9	TRBJ2-5	TRBD2	TGTGCCAGCAGCGCGTCTAGCGGGGGGAGCCAAGAGACCCAGTACTTC	CASSASSGGSQETQYF
once	TRBV6-5	TRBJ2-5	TRBD2	TGTGCCAGCAGTTACTCGGCTAGCGGGGGAGGGGAGACCCAGTACTTC	CASSYSASGGGETQYF
.	TRBV29-1	TRBJ1-1	.	TGCAGCGTTGGACAGTTGTCGAGTGGGTTAGAAGCTTTCTTT	CSVGQLSSGLEAFF
.	TRBV6-1	TRBJ1-1	.	TGTGCCAGCAGTGAAGCCCCAGGGACTCCTGAAGCTTTCTTT	CASSEAPGTPEAFF
.	TRBV29-1	TRBJ2-7	TRBD2	TGCAGCGTTGGTAGCGGGGGGGGTGTAGTAAACGAGCAGTACTTC	CSVGSGGGVVNEQYF